This T cell receptor (beta chain) stems from a study of blood T cell repertoires in COVID-19. Study-level information: Researchers got acute and convalescent COVID-19 samples from the United States, Italy and Spain. Sample material is recorded as cDNA or gDNA derived from T cells, B-cell-depleted T cells, or PBMCs.

Seattle-derived patients entered the study during active infection and were followed longitudinally. With 3 bases removed from V and 6 bases from J, the gap between germline ends came to 5 bases. The CDR3 contains 11 residues. Germline V gives CDR1 SNHLY, CDR2 FYNNEI. Authors' analysis steps: Amplification from reference gene primers served as the basis for estimated nucleated cell counts. Produced via immunoSEQ multiplex PCR; TCRdb's table is partial and in-frame only. V and J calls and clone size are copied from that table; D and trimming were computed from the DNA. The sample carries 210,000 or so clones, around 80% recorded once.

The rearrangement links TRBV2 to TRBJ1-1; no clear D gene. The sequenced material came from peripheral blood. This TCR came from an elderly woman with COVID-19, enrolled during active disease. The CDR3 DNA is TGTGCCAGCAGTGAGTATGCTGAAGCTTTCTTT. Protein product: CASSEYAEAFF.